The 13 T cell receptor beta chains presented below share a single source sample, sequenced in a study of shared clonotypes between healthy human individuals (dated by TCRdb to 2018 to 2021). For the CD8 naive samples, CD45RO-negative cells were positively selected for CCR7, yielding a CD45RA+CCR7+ population from which TemRA cells were excluded. The protocol used for the library was the immunoSEQ multiplex PCR assay. TCRdb mirrors the immuneACCESS table, restricted to in-frame sequences. Some clones are absent from its copies; in checked studies, under half trace to an unresolved V gene, and the reason for the others is unknown. This sample is represented by 2 million to 2.5 million clones; about 93% of them were singletons. The ten top clones hold approximately 1.7% of the sample. Sequences were obtained from naive CD8+ T cells from PBMCs. Taken with the paper, the label for cell subset or site translates to: CD45RA+CCR7+. The receptors originated from a man aged 18 to 30 in good health. Some clones in this sample may be carry-over from other donors' samples.

The CDR3 sequence is CASSAAGQAYEQYF. Written as DNA, the CDR3 is TGTGCCAGCAGCGCCGCGGGACAGGCCTACGAGCAGTACTTC. The chain recombines TRBV9 with TRBJ2-7; 8 bases are shared with TRBD1. Germline V gene sequence: CDR1 SGDLS, CDR2 YYNGEE. The CDR3 runs 14 residues. V was pared by 3 bases and J by 2 bases, with 4 bases of the junction left unmatched.

This chain joins TRBV5-1 and TRBJ1-2; D perhaps matches TRBD1 (5 bases). V gave up 4 bases and J gave up 0 bases, with 19 bases separating them. CDR1 and CDR2 from the germline V gene are SGHRS and YFSETQ. The CDR3 is 17 residues long. The CDR3 DNA sequence: TGCGCCAGCAGCCCCCCGTCGGTCGGGGGTGCTAACTATGGCTACACCTTC. Protein sequence: CASSPPSVGGANYGYTF.

The chain is built from TRBV27 and TRBJ2-5; the D gene is possibly TRBD1 (5 bases). In germline, CDR1 is MNHEY, CDR2 SMNVEV (reference sequence). This CDR3 has 13 amino acids. Trimming took 3 bases from V and 6 from J, leaving 11 bases between them. CDR3 nucleotides: TGTGCCAGCAGTTTGTCCCACAGGAAGACCCAGTACTTC. It translates to CASSLSHRKTQYF.

This clone was counted between two and nine times. The V call is TRBV2, the J call TRBJ1-5; TRBD1 might be the D (5 bases). The ends were cut back, 4 bases at V and 3 bases at J, with 13 bases in the middle. The CDR3 is 15 amino acids. CDR1 and CDR2 (germline): SNHLY, FYNNEI. CDR3: CASSVRATNNQPQHF. CDR3 sequence (DNA): TGTGCCAGCAGTGTCAGGGCGACAAACAATCAGCCCCAGCATTTT.

Note on this clone: This same CDR3 is encoded by further DNA sequences in the sample. The rearrangement joins TRBV5-6 to TRBJ2-1; D gene unclear. Germline V lookup: CDR1 SGHDT, CDR2 YYEEEE. The length of the CDR3 is 12 residues. V lost 0 bases, J lost 5 bases, and 3 bases lay in between. This CDR3 is CASSLDDNEQFF. For the CDR3, the DNA is TGTGCCAGCAGCTTGGACGACAATGAGCAGTTCTTC.

The gene calls are TRBV28 and TRBJ2-1, with D hard to call. The V and J ends lost 7 bases and 0 bases respectively, with 13 bases between them. This CDR3 contains 15 residues. Germline CDR1 and CDR2: MDHEN and SYDVKM. The chain's CDR3 is CASTKGQRSYNEQFF. CDR3 bases: TGTGCCAGCACCAAAGGGCAGCGCTCCTACAATGAGCAGTTCTTC.

V usage is TRBV19 and J usage is TRBJ1-2, with TRBD1 matching 7 bases. Unmatched junction bases numbered 22, after V lost 7 bases and J lost 8 bases. The CDR3 spans 17 residues. Germline CDR1 is LNHDA and CDR2 is SQIVND (reference sequence). The CDR3 coding sequence is TGTGCCAGTACCGCGAGGGGGACAGTGCGCGGGGGAGTAGGCTACACCTTC. Protein: CASTARGTVRGGVGYTF. The full variable domain, its missing parts supplied by reference TRBV19 and TRBJ1-2, is DGGITQSPKYLFRKEGQNVTLSCEQNLNHDAMYWYRQDPGQGLRLIYYSQIVNDFQKGDIAEGYSVSREKKESFPLTVTSAQKNPTAFYLCASTARGTVRGGVGYTFGSGTRLTVV.

This chain connects TRBV4-1 to TRBJ2-3; 7 bases are shared with TRBD2. Germline V CDR1 and CDR2: MGHRA, YSYEKL. This CDR3 comprises 17 residues. V was clipped by 2 bases and J by 4 bases; unmatched bases: 12. CDR3 DNA: TGCGCCAGCAGCCAACTTCCCGGGGGGTCCGTATCAGATACGCAGTATTTT. Encoded protein: CASSQLPGGSVSDTQYF.

For this clone: The same CDR3 arises from other DNA sequences in this sample as well. J is TRBJ1-1 and V is TRBV7-2, with 8 bases aligning to TRBD1. CDR1 SGHTA and CDR2 FQGNSA come from the germline V gene. Losses at the gene ends were 5 bases for V and 1 base for J; bases not matched to a gene: 6. The CDR3 extends over 15 amino acids. As DNA, the CDR3 is TGTGCCAGCAGCCCTCGACAGGGGAGGAACACTGAAGCTTTCTTT. Its translation is CASSPRQGRNTEAFF.

The DNA for the CDR3 is TGTGCCAGCAGCCCCAACAGGGGTCAGCGGGGGGAGCTGTTTTTT. Translated, it gives CASSPNRGQRGELFF. The chain is built from TRBV11-1 and TRBJ2-2; TRBD1 aligns across 7 bases. Germline V lookup: CDR1 SGHAT, CDR2 FQDESV (reference sequence). CDR3 length: 15 residues. V shed 5 bases, J shed 8 bases, and the junction held 11 bases outside the gene matches.

This chain joins TRBV6-5 and TRBJ2-6; maybe TRBD2 (5 bases). Trimming stripped 4 bases from V and 4 bases from J, with 11 bases between. The V gene's germline CDR1 is MNHEY and CDR2 SVGAGI. CDR3 length: 15 amino acids. The CDR3 spells CASSLGESGANVLTF. For the CDR3, the DNA is TGTGCCAGCAGTTTGGGAGAATCCGGGGCCAACGTCCTGACTTTC.

The DNA of the CDR3 is TGTGCCAGCAGTTTACCCTCTCCGACTGAGAGCTCCTACAATGAGCAGTTCTTC. Protein sequence: CASSLPSPTESSYNEQFF. The chain couples TRBV28 to TRBJ2-1; D is ambiguous. The V end lost 2 bases, the J end lost 0 bases, and 17 bases lay between the germline ends. This CDR3 spans 18 amino acids. Germline assignment: CDR1 MDHEN and CDR2 SYDVKM.

This clone is a singleton in its sample. This sequence joins TRBV6-4 and TRBJ2-1, with D unresolved. V gave up 0 bases and J gave up 7 bases, with 16 bases separating them. This CDR3 has 16 amino acids. Germline V gene lookup returns CDR1 MRHNA and CDR2 SNTAGT. Here the CDR3 DNA reads TGTGCCAGCAGTGACTCTTGGCGAGAAACAAGAAATGAGCAGTTCTTC. This gives the protein CASSDSWRETRNEQFF.